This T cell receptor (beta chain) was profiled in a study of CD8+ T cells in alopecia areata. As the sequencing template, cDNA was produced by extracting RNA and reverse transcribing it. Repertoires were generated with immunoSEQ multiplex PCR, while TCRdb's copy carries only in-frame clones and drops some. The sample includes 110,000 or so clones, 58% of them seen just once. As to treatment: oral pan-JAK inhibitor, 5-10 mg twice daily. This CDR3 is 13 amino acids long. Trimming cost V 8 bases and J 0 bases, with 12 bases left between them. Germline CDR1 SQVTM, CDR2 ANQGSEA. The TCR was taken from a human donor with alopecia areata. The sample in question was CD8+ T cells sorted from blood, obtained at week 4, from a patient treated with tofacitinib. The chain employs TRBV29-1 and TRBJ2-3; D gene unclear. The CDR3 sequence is CSSPTSSTDTQYF. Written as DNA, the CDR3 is TGCAGCTCGCCCACATCTAGCACAGATACGCAGTATTTT.